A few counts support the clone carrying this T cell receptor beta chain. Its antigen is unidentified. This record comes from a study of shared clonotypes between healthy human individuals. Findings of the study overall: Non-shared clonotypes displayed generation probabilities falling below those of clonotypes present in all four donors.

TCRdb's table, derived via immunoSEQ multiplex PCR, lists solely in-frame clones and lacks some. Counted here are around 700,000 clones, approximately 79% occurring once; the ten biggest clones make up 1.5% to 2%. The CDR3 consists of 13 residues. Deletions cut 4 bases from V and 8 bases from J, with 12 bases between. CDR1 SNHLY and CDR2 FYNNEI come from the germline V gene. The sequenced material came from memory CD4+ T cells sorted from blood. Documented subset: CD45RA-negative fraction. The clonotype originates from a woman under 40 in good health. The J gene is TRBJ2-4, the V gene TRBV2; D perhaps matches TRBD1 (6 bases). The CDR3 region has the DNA TGTGCCAGCAGTGGGACAGCCGAAGACATTCAGTACTTC. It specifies CASSGTAEDIQYF.